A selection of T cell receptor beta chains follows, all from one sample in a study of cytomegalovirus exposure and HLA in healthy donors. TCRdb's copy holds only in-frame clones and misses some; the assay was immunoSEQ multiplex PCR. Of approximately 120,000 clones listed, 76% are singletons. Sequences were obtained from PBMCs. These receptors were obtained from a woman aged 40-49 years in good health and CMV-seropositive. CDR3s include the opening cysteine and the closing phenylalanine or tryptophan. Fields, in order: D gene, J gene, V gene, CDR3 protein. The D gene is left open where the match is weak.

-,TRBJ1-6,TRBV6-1,CASSEAGSLDNSPLHF
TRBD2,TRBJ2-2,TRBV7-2,CASSQTSGGLPGELFF
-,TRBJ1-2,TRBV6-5,CAAGQTYGYTF
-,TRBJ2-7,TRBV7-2,CASSLGEVNEQYF
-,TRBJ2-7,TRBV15,CATAIRTRAYEQYF
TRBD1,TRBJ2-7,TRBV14,CASSQDRVREQYF
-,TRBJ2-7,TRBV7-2,CASSSEVGVRYF
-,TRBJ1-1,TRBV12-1,CASSSEARTEAFF
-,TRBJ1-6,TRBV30,CAWNREVSRGSPLHF
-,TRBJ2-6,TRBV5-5,CASGGAHGANVLTF
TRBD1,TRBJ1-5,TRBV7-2,CASRQGGTHQPQHF
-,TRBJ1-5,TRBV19,CASSIMGVGQPQHF
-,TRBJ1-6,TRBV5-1,CASSLGGEAGSSPLHF
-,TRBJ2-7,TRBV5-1,CASASLTGPSYEQYF
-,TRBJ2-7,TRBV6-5,CASSQSYEQYF
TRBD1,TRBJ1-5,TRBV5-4,CASSSDRVNQPQHF
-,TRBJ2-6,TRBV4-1,CASSQDSAGANVLTF
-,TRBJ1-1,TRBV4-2,CASSRSRGGLNTEAFF
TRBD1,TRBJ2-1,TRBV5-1,CASSLGTAINEQFF
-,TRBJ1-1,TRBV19,CASSAISGNTEAFF
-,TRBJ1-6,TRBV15,CATSRDHRGGNSPLHF
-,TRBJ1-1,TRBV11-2,CASSLGGHRVGRAFF
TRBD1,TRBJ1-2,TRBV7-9,CASSLGGGENGYTF
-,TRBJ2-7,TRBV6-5,CASSYSNGRGEQYF
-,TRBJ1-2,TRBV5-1,CASSYGSWRNYGYTF
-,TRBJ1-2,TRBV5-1,CASSLKGDGYTF
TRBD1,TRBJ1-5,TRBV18,CASSPGGQINQPQHF
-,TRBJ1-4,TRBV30,CAWSFQGAEKLFF
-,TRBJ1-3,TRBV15,CATSRDLAGVGNTIYF
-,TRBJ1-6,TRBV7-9,CASSSDRWGNSPLHF
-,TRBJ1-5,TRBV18,CASSRAPQNQPQHF
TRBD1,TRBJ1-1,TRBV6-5,CASSYAGTVNTEAFF
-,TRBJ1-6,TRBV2,CASTFSGSPLHF
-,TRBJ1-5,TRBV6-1,CASSEYGGQPQHF
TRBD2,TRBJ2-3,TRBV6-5,CASSETSGGASQYF
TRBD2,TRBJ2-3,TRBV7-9,CASSFSGGAVDTQYF
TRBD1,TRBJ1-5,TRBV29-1,CSVGTGTNQPQHF
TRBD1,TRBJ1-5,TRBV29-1,CSVGTGSHQPQHF
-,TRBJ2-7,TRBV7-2,CASSLDRVNEQYF
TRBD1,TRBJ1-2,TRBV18,CASSEDRDYGYTF
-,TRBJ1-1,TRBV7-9,CASSPNRGWDMNTEAFF
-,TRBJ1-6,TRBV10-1,CASSESLQSPLHF
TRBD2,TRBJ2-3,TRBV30,CAWGNSGGWTADTQYF
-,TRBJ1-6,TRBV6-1,CASSDPQGTPLHF
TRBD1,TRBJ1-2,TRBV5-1,CASSSGQIYGYTF
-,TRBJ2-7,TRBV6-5,CASSHREGGYEQYF
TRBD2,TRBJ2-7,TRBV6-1,CASRRAGGEQYF
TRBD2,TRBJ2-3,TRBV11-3,CASSLRLAGGYTDTQYF
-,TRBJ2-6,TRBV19,CASFRVGANVLTF
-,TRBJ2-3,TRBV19,CASRSGWGADTQYF
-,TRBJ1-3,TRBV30,CAWSVTGGNTIYF
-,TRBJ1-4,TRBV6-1,CASSEGLLLFDEKLFF
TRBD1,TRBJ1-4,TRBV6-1,CASRGQGNREKLFF
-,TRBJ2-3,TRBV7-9,CASSRGTSVGTDTQYF
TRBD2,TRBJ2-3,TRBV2,CARVTSGAYTDTQYF
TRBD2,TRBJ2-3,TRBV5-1,CASSLALAGGLDTQYF
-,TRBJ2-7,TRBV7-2,CASSQGSFGEQYF
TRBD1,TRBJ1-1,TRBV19,CATLPTGQGRRGTEAFF
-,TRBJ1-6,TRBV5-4,CASSLGGSVNSPLHF
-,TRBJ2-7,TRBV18,CASSPPSQGSYEQYF